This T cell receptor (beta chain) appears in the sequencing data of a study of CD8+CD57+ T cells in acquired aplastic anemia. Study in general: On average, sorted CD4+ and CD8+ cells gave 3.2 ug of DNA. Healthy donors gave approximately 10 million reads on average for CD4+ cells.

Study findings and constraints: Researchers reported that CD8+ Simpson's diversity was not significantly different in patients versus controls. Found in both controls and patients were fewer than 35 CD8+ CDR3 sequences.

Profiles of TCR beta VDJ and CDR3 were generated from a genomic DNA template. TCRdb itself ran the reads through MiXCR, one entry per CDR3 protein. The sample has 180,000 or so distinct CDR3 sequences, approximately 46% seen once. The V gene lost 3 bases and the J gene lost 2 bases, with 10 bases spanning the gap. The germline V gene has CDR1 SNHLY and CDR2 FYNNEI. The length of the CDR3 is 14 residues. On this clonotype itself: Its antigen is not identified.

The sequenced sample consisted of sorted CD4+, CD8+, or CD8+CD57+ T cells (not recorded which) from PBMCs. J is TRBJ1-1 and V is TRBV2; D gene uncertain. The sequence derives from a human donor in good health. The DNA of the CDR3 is TGTGCCAGCAGTGACGCACGGTCCAACACTGAAGCTTTCTTT. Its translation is CASSDARSNTEAFF.